The 24 T cell receptor beta chains below all came from one sample that was sequenced in a study of regulatory T cells in long-lasting Graves disease. Construction of the TCR beta libraries employed iRepertoire HTBI primers in conjunction with Arm-PCR of CDR3 regions. One entry per CDR3 protein results from TCRdb running MiXCR on the multiplex PCR reads. This sample has approximately 300,000 distinct CDR3 sequences, with 15% to 20% found just once. Time point in this sample: newly diagnosed GD, antithyroid drugs for less than 3 months. Researchers made the TCR library from RNA that was extracted from PBMCs. The sequencing here drew on peripheral blood mononuclear cells (PBMCs), taken at new diagnosis, from a patient treated with antithyroid drugs. The origin of the receptors is a female donor with Graves disease.

The rearrangement joins TRBV29-1 to TRBJ2-1, with D hard to call. Trimming removed 4 bases at V and 4 bases at J, with 14 bases between. In germline, CDR1 is SQVTM, CDR2 ANQGSEA. The CDR3 is 14 residues long. The CDR3 coding sequence is TGCAGCGTTGTATGGCTTTCGAGGTACAATGAGCAGTTCTTC. It codes for CSVVWLSRYNEQFF.

This clonotype has at least ten counts. The chain couples TRBV6-1 to TRBJ2-7; 9 bases fit TRBD2. This CDR3 spans 15 amino acids. The junction had 7 bases not matched to a gene; V was cut back by 5 bases and J by 2 bases. The germline V gene has CDR1 MNHNS and CDR2 SASEGT. The CDR3 sequence is CASSPLAGSAYEQYF. Written as DNA, the CDR3 is TGTGCCAGCAGTCCTCTAGCGGGATCCGCCTACGAGCAGTACTTC.

This clonotype was recorded at least ten times. The CDR3 reads CATSRDLPSGSGTDTQYF. DNA for the CDR3: TGTGCCACCAGCAGAGACCTCCCGAGCGGGAGTGGCACAGATACGCAGTATTTT. The gene calls are TRBV15 and TRBJ2-3; 8 bases are shared with TRBD2. V lost 0 bases and J lost 1; bases outside the gene matches: 9. The CDR3 is 18 amino acids. Germline V lookup: CDR1 LNHNV, CDR2 YYDKDF (reference sequence).

This clonotype was observed at least ten times. The chain joins TRBV2 to TRBJ2-5, with D tentatively TRBD1 or TRBD2 (5 bases each). Germline V lookup: CDR1 SNHLY, CDR2 FYNNEI. With 5 bases removed from V and 2 bases from J, the gap between germline ends came to 18 bases. The CDR3 extends over 16 amino acids. The CDR3 DNA follows: TGTGCCAGCAGTCGTACGACTCTGGGGGAGCAAGAGACCCAGTACTTC. This gives the protein CASSRTTLGEQETQYF.

This clonotype was detected many times. V gene TRBV12-3 or TRBV12-4 combines with J gene TRBJ2-2; tentatively, D is TRBD1 or TRBD2 (6 bases each). The CDR3 runs to 16 residues. Trimming pared 4 bases from V and 5 bases from J, leaving 17 bases between. The CDR3 sequence is CASSSRFGGRTGELFF. CDR3 nucleotide sequence: TGTGCCAGCAGTTCACGATTTGGGGGGCGAACCGGGGAGCTGTTTTTT.

This clonotype occurred a few times. This CDR3 is missing its conserved last phenylalanine or tryptophan, likely due to a read error. The rearrangement links TRBV11-2 to TRBJ2-1; D might be TRBD2 (5 bases). Germline V gene data show CDR1 as SGHAT and CDR2 as FQNNGV. This CDR3 has 16 amino acids. Trimming cost V 4 bases and J 4 bases, with 17 bases left between them. The CDR3 DNA follows: TGTGCCAGCAGCTGGTCGGCGGGCTATAGGTACAATGAGCAGTTCCTC. Translation: CASSWSAGYRYNEQFL.

The rearrangement links TRBV12-3 or TRBV12-4 to TRBJ1-4; weak D call: TRBD1 (5 bases). V gave up 5 bases and J gave up 4 bases, with 11 bases separating them. The CDR3 is made up of 14 amino acids. The CDR3 DNA reads as TGTGCCAGCAGTACCGGGGCCCATAATGAAAAACTGTTTTTT. Amino acid sequence: CASSTGAHNEKLFF.

The chain couples TRBV27 to TRBJ2-5; possibly TRBD2 for D (7 bases). Germline loops: CDR1 MNHEY, CDR2 SMNVEV (reference sequence). This CDR3 contains 13 residues. V shed 8 bases and J shed 5 bases, with 15 bases lying between them. The CDR3 is CASGRGPWETQYF. The CDR3 DNA reads as TGTGCCAGCGGGCGGGGGCCTTGGGAGACCCAGTACTTC.

This clonotype was recorded many times. The CDR3 is CASGTGETSFSTNEKLFF. In nucleotides, the CDR3 is TGTGCCAGCGGGACAGGGGAAACGTCTTTTTCAACTAATGAAAAACTGTTTTTT. This sequence joins TRBV28 and TRBJ1-4; 10 bases match TRBD1. The CDR3 is made up of 18 amino acids. V trimming: 8 bases; J trimming: 0 bases; junction bases outside the gene matches: 12. In germline, CDR1 is MDHEN, CDR2 SYDVKM.

CDR3 sequence: CASSVGGRGPDTQYF. Here the CDR3 DNA reads TGTGCCAGCAGCGTAGGCGGGAGAGGGCCAGATACGCAGTATTTT. The gene calls are TRBV9 and TRBJ2-3; 7 bases align to TRBD2. In germline, CDR1 is SGDLS, CDR2 YYNGEE. J lost 4 bases, V lost 0 bases, and 5 bases had no gene match. The CDR3 runs to 15 residues.

Regarding this clonotype: This likely stems from a read error, as it lies one base from a far larger clone. The genes are TRBV11-2 and TRBJ2-1; D not certain. The germline V gene has CDR1 SGHAT and CDR2 FQNNGV. Deletions cut 5 bases from V and 8 bases from J, with 13 bases between. The length of the CDR3 is 13 residues. The CDR3 sequence: CASSQVSGYEQFF. CDR3 bases: TGTGCCAGCAGCCAAGTGTCCGGCTATGAGCAGTTCTTC.

V gene TRBV11-3 combines with J gene TRBJ1-4, with 9 bases that match TRBD1. The CDR3 has 15 amino acids. The junction had 7 bases not matched to a gene; V was cut back by 5 bases and J by 6 bases. Germline assignment: CDR1 SGHNT and CDR2 YENEEA. In DNA form, the CDR3 reads TGTGCCAGCAGCCCACGGGACAGGGAGGATGAAAAACTGTTTTTT. Protein product: CASSPRDREDEKLFF. Using reference TRBV11-3 and TRBJ1-4 for the parts outside the CDR3, the full variable domain is EAGVVQSPRYKIIEKKQPVAFWCNPISGHNTLYWYLQNLGQGPELLIRYENEEAVDDSQLPKDRFSAERLKGVDSTLKIQPAELGDSAVYLCASSPRDREDEKLFFGSGTQLSVL.

This chain connects TRBV19 to TRBJ2-2, with D perhaps being TRBD1 or TRBD2 (5 bases each). There are 15 residues in the CDR3. In germline, CDR1 is LNHDA, CDR2 SQIVND (reference sequence). V lost 6 bases and J 6 bases, leaving 17 bases between the germline ends. CDR3 loop: CASSPAGARAGELFF. For the CDR3, the DNA is TGTGCCAGTAGCCCGGCCGGGGCGAGGGCCGGGGAGCTGTTTTTT.

This clonotype was seen repeatedly, ten times or more. The rearrangement links TRBV20-1 to TRBJ2-7; 8 bases align to TRBD2. The CDR3 length is 13 residues. Germline loops: CDR1 DFQATT, CDR2 SNEGSKA (reference sequence). Trimming took 5 bases from V and 0 from J; bases not matched to a gene: 3. CDR3 in DNA: TGCAGTGCTCTCGGGACTAGCTCCTACGAGCAGTACTTC. It yields the protein CSALGTSSYEQYF.

This clonotype occurred many times. The chain couples TRBV6-1 to TRBJ2-7, with no clear D. The CDR3 runs 15 residues. The V end was cut by 7 bases, the J end by 5 bases, with 21 bases between. Germline V lookup: CDR1 MNHNS, CDR2 SASEGT. The CDR3 region is CASTTLDPTGHEQYF. The CDR3 nucleotides are TGTGCCAGCACCACCCTGGACCCTACTGGCCACGAGCAGTACTTC.

The V and J genes are TRBV6-4 and TRBJ1-1; 11 nucleotides match TRBD1. Germline assignment: CDR1 MRHNA and CDR2 SNTAGT. V lost 0 bases, J lost 4 bases, and 7 bases stayed unmatched. This CDR3 has 17 amino acids. In DNA, the CDR3 is TGTGCCAGCAGTGACTCGGGACAGGGGGATTACGGCACTGAAGCTTTCTTT. It specifies CASSDSGQGDYGTEAFF.

This clonotype was recorded many times. V usage is TRBV12-3 or TRBV12-4 and J usage is TRBJ2-1, with D unclear. V gave up 6 bases and J gave up 3 bases, with 12 bases separating them. The CDR3 is 14 residues long. The CDR3 DNA follows: TGTGCCAGCAGGGCGCTGGATTACTACAATGAGCAGTTCTTC. It codes for CASRALDYYNEQFF.

The CDR3: CASSLDYTGDAEAFF. The CDR3 region has the DNA TGTGCCAGCAGCTTAGATTATACAGGCGACGCTGAAGCTTTCTTT. The chain carries TRBV11-2 and TRBJ1-1; tentative D call: TRBD1 (5 bases). V was trimmed by 0 bases and J by 6 bases, leaving 14 bases between them. CDR3 length equals 15 residues. Germline V CDR1 and CDR2: SGHAT, FQNNGV.

At least ten counts were recorded for this clonotype. The chain has TRBV12-3 or TRBV12-4 and TRBJ1-1; 7 bases map to TRBD1. The CDR3 extends over 13 amino acids. J lost 7 bases, V lost 6 bases, and 8 bases had no gene match. The CDR3, as DNA: TGTGCCAGCAGCAGAACAGGGGTTAGTGAAGCTTTCTTT. As protein: CASSRTGVSEAFF.

This clonotype was counted at least ten times. The chain carries TRBV2 and TRBJ2-3, with 8 bases that match TRBD1. With 6 bases clipped from V and 8 bases from J, the junction kept 4 bases outside the gene matches. Per the germline V gene, CDR1 is SNHLY and CDR2 is FYNNEI. This CDR3 contains 12 residues. DNA of the CDR3: TGTGCCAGCAGCACAACAGGGGGTACGCAGTATTTT. Its translation: CASSTTGGTQYF. Full variable domain (outside the CDR3, taken from reference TRBV2 and TRBJ2-3): EPEVTQTPSHQVTQMGQEVILRCVPISNHLYFYWYRQILGQKVEFLVSFYNNEISEKSEIFDDQFSVERPDGSNFTLKIRSTKLEDSAMYFCASSTTGGTQYFGPGTRLTVL.

In this sample, this clonotype turned up many times. The chain uses TRBV27 and TRBJ1-5; 9 nucleotides match TRBD1. This CDR3 has 16 amino acids. Trimming took 5 bases from V and 5 from J; bases not matched to a gene: 10. From germline, CDR1 is MNHEY and CDR2 SMNVEV (reference sequence). CDR3 sequence reads: CASSKNRGQGDQPQHF. DNA for the CDR3: TGTGCCAGCAGTAAAAACCGGGGACAGGGAGATCAGCCCCAGCATTTT.

The sample holds many counts of this clonotype. The chain combines TRBV9 with TRBJ2-7, with D possibly being TRBD2 (5 bases). The CDR3 is 16 residues long. Trimming shortened V by 4 bases and J by 0 bases, and 17 bases separated the two germline ends. Germline V lookup: CDR1 SGDLS, CDR2 YYNGEE. The CDR3 bases are TGTGCCAGCAGCCCCGGCGGTGGACTCCTCTCCTACGAGCAGTACTTC. Protein product: CASSPGGGLLSYEQYF.

This clonotype has more than one count but fewer than ten. Given a much more abundant clone one base away, this may be a read error. V and J are TRBV30 and TRBJ2-3, with 7 bases fitting TRBD1. Germline V lookup: CDR1 GTSNPN, CDR2 SVGIG (reference sequence). The junction had 2 bases not matched to a gene; V was cut back by 5 bases and J by 6 bases. The CDR3 is 11 amino acids. In DNA form, the CDR3 reads TGTGCCTGGGGACAGGTGGATACGCAGTATTTT. It specifies CAWGQVDTQYF.

This clonotype appeared many times. CDR3 residues: CASTESYNEQFF. The CDR3 bases are TGTGCCAGCACTGAATCCTACAATGAGCAGTTCTTC. J is TRBJ2-1 and V is TRBV7-2; D is undetermined. The CDR3 has 12 amino acids. Trimming cost V 7 bases and J 1 base, with 5 bases left between them. The V gene's germline CDR1 is SGHTA and CDR2 FQGNSA.